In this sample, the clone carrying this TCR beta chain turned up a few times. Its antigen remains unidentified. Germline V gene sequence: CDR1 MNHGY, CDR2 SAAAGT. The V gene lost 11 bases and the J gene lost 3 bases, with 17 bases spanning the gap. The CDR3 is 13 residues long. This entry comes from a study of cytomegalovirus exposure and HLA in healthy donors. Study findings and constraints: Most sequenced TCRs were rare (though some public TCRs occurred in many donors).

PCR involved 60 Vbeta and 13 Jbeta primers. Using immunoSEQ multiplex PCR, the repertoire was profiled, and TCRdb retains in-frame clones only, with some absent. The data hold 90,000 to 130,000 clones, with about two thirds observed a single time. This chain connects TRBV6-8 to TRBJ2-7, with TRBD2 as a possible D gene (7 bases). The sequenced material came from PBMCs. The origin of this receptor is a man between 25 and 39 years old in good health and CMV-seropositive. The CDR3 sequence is CALGRGAFYEQYF. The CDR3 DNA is TGTGCCCTCGGCCGGGGGGCCTTCTACGAGCAGTACTTC.